The clone carrying this T cell receptor beta chain was observed a single time. The sample originates from a study of shared clonotypes between healthy human individuals. Naive CD8 cells were CD45RO-negative, positively selected for CCR7, excluding terminally differentiated effector memory CD45RA+ cells. TCRdb keeps only in-frame clones here, not all; method: immunoSEQ multiplex PCR. The repertoire holds about 2.1 million clones, with just over 90% as singletons. This CDR3 has 14 amino acids. V dropped 1 base and J dropped 5 bases, with 9 bases sitting between them. The germline CDR1 and CDR2 sequences are MGHRA and YSYEKL.

The V call is TRBV4-1, the J call TRBJ2-1; D gene ambiguous. Sequencing was carried out using naive CD8+ T cells from PBMCs. This sequence was found in a man aged 18 to 30 in good health. Some clones in this sample may be carry-over from other donors' samples. The CDR3: CASSQVTLNNEQFF. The CDR3 DNA is TGCGCCAGCAGCCAAGTTACACTGAACAATGAGCAGTTCTTC.